This T cell receptor (beta chain) comes out of a study of human T cells and chemical hapten exposure. CDR1 is MDHEN, CDR2 SYDVKM, per germline. V shed 5 bases, J shed 3 bases, and the junction held 2 bases outside the gene matches. The CDR3 spans 13 residues. MiXCR, applied by TCRdb to the RACE reads, yields one record per CDR3 protein. The sample holds tens of thousands of distinct CDR3 sequences, 8.5% to 10% seen once. As for time point: patch test 2, 6 weeks after DPC sensitization. Treatment denoted: therapeutic diphenylcyclopropenone sensitization with weekly scalp DPC. There are a few counts of this clonotype.

The sample consisted of whole blood, taken in connection with sensitization to the hapten diphenylcyclopropenone (DPC). This clonotype originated in a woman in her 50s with alopecia areata. Some clones in this sample may be carry-over from other donors' samples. The genes are TRBV28 and TRBJ2-7; 9 bases align to TRBD1. CDR3 region: CASSPGQGYEQYF. In DNA form, the CDR3 reads TGTGCCAGCAGTCCGGGACAGGGCTACGAGCAGTACTTC.